Included here is one T cell receptor beta chain sequence, with context. What antigen it recognizes has not been identified. No qualities accompany the bases; no much larger clone lies one base away. The entry originates in a study of cytomegalovirus exposure and HLA in healthy donors (dated by TCRdb to 2015 to 2018). The study in broad terms: An earlier analysis of 587 of the donors reported about 250 Gb of sequence data and some 120 million unique TCR beta sequences from 150 million to 200 million T cells. An early release that covered about 600 HLA-typed donors contained approximately 300 gigabases of sequencing data and 80 million or so unique TCR sequences. The genetic ancestry cluster associated with self-reported Caucasian donors included over 65% of the roughly 380 genotyped donors. The study was designed to test whether signatures of past pathogen exposure could be identified by cataloging public T cell receptors. The study profiled the T cell repertoires of fewer than 850 subjects by immunosequencing and related them to cytomegalovirus serostatus. In addition to the first cohort of roughly 670 subjects, a separate validation cohort of 120 different subjects was used. High-throughput TCR immunosequencing, statistical association of individual TCRs with disease status, and machine learning were combined to predict cytomegalovirus infection status. To study patterns of TCR occurrence, a later analysis re-analyzed previously published TCR beta repertoires from around 700 donors and added high-resolution HLA genotyping. Rather than drawing on any new phenotypic data, the later analysis identified candidate immune exposures from TCR beta sequences and the way those sequences occurred across donors. In an earlier analysis of more than 550 of the donors, high-throughput TCR beta sequencing was used to judge whether each TCR beta V gene segment behaved as functional or pseudogenic. Donor age, sex, ethnicity and CMV serostatus were compiled alongside the repertoire data. A later genetic analysis took genome-wide SNP genotypes for about 65% of the roughly 670 donors and used that subset as a discovery cohort. Every repertoire in the discovery cohort had been generated on one and the same sequencing platform. HLA typing covered class I and class II loci at four-digit resolution. Typing coverage differed by locus: A, B, C, DRB1 and DQB1 were typed in about 620-640 donors, DQA1 in about 510, DPA1 in around 600, and DPB1 in just under 490. Roughly 5 DR-DQ haplotypes were handled as single units for association and clustering because linkage in the cohort was strong. Among some 400 genotyped donors of the cohort, an average of roughly 230,000 unique TCR beta nucleotide sequences was sequenced per donor, of which roughly 17% were non-productive. What the authors observed across the whole study: According to a later analysis, parvovirus B19, influenza, CMV and Epstein-Barr virus appeared linked to several top co-occurrence clusters. In a later analysis, TCR association rates were found to vary across HLA loci, with the most associated TCRs seen for DRB1 alleles and the fewest for HLA-C alleles. According to a later genetic analysis, donors in an Asian-associated ancestry cluster had fewer N-insertions in productive TCRs than the approximately 610-donor mean. In an earlier analysis of a few hundred of the donors, most TCR beta V segments were observed in productive rearrangements about 87% or about 30% of the time, broadly matching IMGT annotations. Only TCR beta chains were sequenced in this cohort, and the absence of alpha or paired-chain data limited detectable features. Most TCR sequences were observed very rarely across donors, whereas some public TCRs were present in many individuals. Immune exposure information for the cohort was limited to CMV serostatus. A group of highly shared sequence variants was considered likely to be a technical artifact of the sequencing pipeline. A further reported finding was that TCR beta sequences accurately predicted the HLA-A and HLA-B alleles for most subjects in the first cohort. Presence/absence analyses assumed roughly uniform sequencing depth across donors, an assumption that may not hold. In both the original and validation cohorts, the classifier was reported to diagnose cytomegalovirus status with high specificity and sensitivity. In a later analysis, HLA-associated TCR beta chains were found to be more clonally expanded and to have lower generation probabilities than equally common non-associated chains. A later analysis associated 15,000 or so TCR beta sequences with specific HLA alleles at a false discovery rate of 0.05. An association between a missense DCLRE1C variant and V-gene and J-gene trimming of TCR beta chains was found in a later genetic analysis and replicated in an independent cohort. Because counts were too low, 15 or so rarely observed V segments, including chromosome 9 orphons, were excluded from the earlier analysis of fewer than 650 of the donors. Because some donors lacked HLA typing at each locus, the association tests relied only on the typed subset. Correlated functional status among segregating V segments might be attributable to linkage disequilibrium, but an unknown experimental factor could not be ruled out. Assigning TCR associations to individual alleles was difficult when HLA alleles, especially DR and DQ, strongly co-occurred. Some IMGT-functional V segments, including TRBV6-2 and TRBV6-3, could not be distinguished by the 87-base-pair reads and were therefore excluded. In a later analysis, most CMV-associated TCR beta chains were found to appear HLA-restricted, with HLA associations seemingly driven largely by CMV exposure. In vitro tests confirmed that a few of the cytomegalovirus-associated TCR beta chains recognize cytomegalovirus antigens. A total of around 150 TCR beta chains were listed by the study as associated with cytomegalovirus. The authors suggested that the approach could potentially be extended to other disease states and immunological phenotypes.

In total, roughly 670 healthy bone marrow donors made up the cohort. At the time of sampling, all cohort members were nominally healthy, though unrecorded immune exposures were likely present. The donor tested CMV seronegative and was one of the 352 seronegative cohort members. Every donor gave a peripheral blood sample, and the peripheral blood mononuclear cells from that sample were used for TCR beta sequencing. Genomic DNA was extracted from the blood cell samples with the Qiagen DNeasy Blood Extraction Kit. The germline V gene (reference sequence) yields LNHDA for CDR1 and SQIVND for CDR2. V has 3 bases trimmed and J has 4 bases trimmed; junction bases matching no gene number 4. Its CDR3 holds 15 amino acids, cysteine through phenylalanine. Only the CDR3 portion is preserved as DNA: 45 bases, with reading frame beginning at the first base. Library creation used the immunoSEQ multiplex PCR assay. A mixture of 60 forward primers for TCR Vbeta segments and 13 reverse primers for TCR Jbeta segments was used in the multiplex PCR. Amplification of the CDR3 region of rearranged TCR beta genes was performed with a multiplex PCR assay on genomic DNA. The amplified TCR beta libraries were sequenced on the Illumina HiSeq System as 87-base-pair reads. Per the source publication's procedure: A later analysis tallied 75 million to 85 million unique TCR beta chains across the roughly 610 repertoires, and some 10 million of those chains were shared by two or more donors. Raw reads were error-corrected and collapsed into unique sequences by a nearest-neighbor algorithm in which closely related sequences were merged to remove PCR and sequencing errors. To assign V, D and J gene segments, CDR3 sequences were aligned to IMGT reference sequences. For a sequence to be retained, a match of at least six nucleotides was required to both a V gene segment and a J gene segment. Rearrangements were called productive when the CDR3 lacked stop codons and stayed in frame with V and J; all others were non-productive. CDR3 was defined by IMGT convention, running from the second conserved V-encoded cysteine to the conserved J-encoded phenylalanine. Sequences without an unambiguous match to a single V gene segment were excluded from the earlier analysis of about 600 of the donors. An earlier analysis of several hundred of the donors called V segments functional above 56.7% productive rearrangements and segregating when the between-donor standard deviation exceeded 5%. A statistical classification framework was built to diagnose cytomegalovirus status from the catalog of TCR beta chain sequences. In a later analysis, V and J genes were assigned by comparing TCR nucleotide sequences against IMGT/GENE-DB human TR gene sequences. A later analysis assigned CDR3 sequences and most-parsimonious VDJ recombination scenarios with the TCRdist pipeline. In a later analysis, each TCR beta chain was defined by its CDR3 amino acid sequence together with its V-gene family, and reads lacking a unique V-gene family were excluded. In a later analysis, fewer than 600 highly shared, low-generation-probability nucleotide sequences were removed to address suspected cross-contamination and a sequencing artifact. A later analysis calculated a clonal expansion index for each public chain from normalized within-repertoire ranks of inferred template counts. In a later analysis, generation probabilities were computed using a VDJ recombination model fitted to out-of-frame rearrangements, and the results were checked against IGoR. A later analysis scored TCR-TCR, TCR-HLA and TCR-CMV co-occurrence with hypergeometric tests, applying a repertoire-size bias correction to TCR pairs. A later analysis estimated false discovery rates by permuting HLA or CMV assignments 20 times. A later analysis grouped co-occurring TCRs with DBSCAN, adding TCRdist sequence similarity when clustering within HLA-allele-positive subsets. Co-occurrence clustering excluded repertoires with fewer than 30,000 or more than 120,000 public chains, plus five with anomalous nucleotide sharing. This immuneACCESS table, as held by TCRdb, lists in-frame sequences with V and J called but not all clones. Of the missing ones, under half trace to an unresolved V gene in checked studies; the others have no known cause. V, J and clone size derive from that table, while D and trimming were established from the DNA sequence. For this sample there are fewer than 65,000 clones; 73% appear just once. Of the sample, 5.4% falls within the top ten clones.

This TCR was sampled from a man aged 50 to 59 in good health and CMV-seronegative. Sequencing was done on a sample of PBMCs. The rearrangement combines TRBV19 with TRBJ1-4, with TRBD1 matching 8 junction bases. The base sequence is TGTGCCAGTAGTATGTTAGACAGGGGTAATGAAAAACTGTTTTTT. It codes for CASSMLDRGNEKLFF.